This passage covers 8 T cell receptor beta chains from one sample sequenced in a study of T cell responses to AZD1222 COVID-19 vaccine. Profiled with immunoSEQ multiplex PCR; TCRdb holds only in-frame clones, not every one. This table has about 120,000 clones, approximately 83% appearing once. The sample here was peripheral blood, taken on day 0 of MenACWY control vaccination. Source of these receptors: an adult in good health.

The chain joins TRBV24-1 to TRBJ2-5; perhaps TRBD1 as D (5 bases). CDR3 size: 17 residues. V gave up 4 bases and J gave up 4 bases, with 21 bases separating them. Per the germline V gene, CDR1 is KGHDR and CDR2 is SFDVKD. The CDR3 DNA reads as TGTGCCACCAGTGAGAGTCAGGGTTTGGGGTTCGGAGAGACCCAGTACTTC. This sequence encodes CATSESQGLGFGETQYF.

This clone was detected a few times. This chain links TRBV7-2 with TRBJ2-7, with D perhaps matching TRBD1 (6 bases). The V gene lost 5 bases and the J gene lost 4 bases, with 15 bases spanning the gap. This CDR3 has 14 amino acids. The germline V gene encodes CDR1 SGHTA and CDR2 FQGNSA. CDR3 in DNA: TGTGCCAGCAGCCCGGACAGACCACCGTACGAGCAGTACTTC. Amino acid sequence: CASSPDRPPYEQYF.

This clone appeared once. This chain uses TRBV3-1 (or the pseudogene TRBV3-2) with TRBJ1-4; 11 bases align to TRBD1. The CDR3 has 17 amino acids. Germline V gene sequence: CDR1 LGHDT, CDR2 YNNKEL (reference sequence). Germline trimming cut 4 bases from V and 8 bases from J; bases unmatched to any gene: 12. The CDR3 sequence is CASSRRDRGILNEKLFF. The CDR3 DNA reads TGTGCCAGCAGCCGTCGGGACAGGGGGATCCTGAACGAAAAACTGTTTTTT.

The V gene is TRBV5-5, the J gene TRBJ1-5, with D maybe TRBD1 (5 bases). Germline-derived CDR1 and CDR2 are SGHKS and YYEKEE (reference sequence). V lost 2 bases to trimming and J lost 6 bases, with 15 bases between them. The CDR3 loop spans 15 amino acids. The CDR3 is CASSLAWGGSQPQHF. CDR3 DNA sequence: TGTGCCAGCAGCTTAGCTTGGGGGGGGAGTCAGCCCCAGCATTTT.

The rearrangement joins TRBV2 to TRBJ2-1; no reliable D call. Deletions cut 6 bases from V and 0 bases from J, with 6 bases between. Germline V CDR1 and CDR2: SNHLY, FYNNEI. The CDR3 has 13 amino acids. CDR3: CASSRDSYNEQFF. The CDR3 coding sequence is TGTGCCAGCAGCCGAGACTCCTACAATGAGCAGTTCTTC. The entire variable domain, with the rest obtained from reference TRBV2 and TRBJ2-1, is as follows: EPEVTQTPSHQVTQMGQEVILRCVPISNHLYFYWYRQILGQKVEFLVSFYNNEISEKSEIFDDQFSVERPDGSNFTLKIRSTKLEDSAMYFCASSRDSYNEQFFGPGTRLTVL.

The genes are TRBV29-1 and TRBJ2-7; weak D call: TRBD1 (5 bases). V lost 4 bases, J lost 1 base, and 8 bases lay in between. The CDR3 has 12 residues. Germline CDR1 SQVTM, CDR2 ANQGSEA. Here the CDR3 reads CSVGGESYEQYF. CDR3 nucleotides: TGCAGCGTTGGGGGCGAGTCCTACGAGCAGTACTTC.

This clone has just a few counts. The genes are TRBV19 and TRBJ2-3; D tentatively fits TRBD1 or TRBD2 (5 bases each). The CDR3 is 15 amino acids. Trimming took 5 bases from V and 3 from J, leaving 15 bases between them. Germline CDR1 reads LNHDA; CDR2 reads SQIVND (reference sequence). The CDR3 sequence: CASSGLGPGTDTQYF. CDR3 DNA: TGTGCCAGTAGTGGACTGGGGCCAGGGACAGATACGCAGTATTTT.

The V gene is TRBV6-5, the J gene TRBJ2-5; the D gene is possibly TRBD1 (5 bases). The V and J ends lost 0 bases and 4 bases respectively, with 12 bases between them. Per germline, CDR1 MNHEY and CDR2 SVGAGI. The length of the CDR3 is 15 residues. CDR3 coding DNA: TGTGCCAGCAGTTACTCGACAGCCCGGGTAGAGACCCAGTACTTC. Its protein product is CASSYSTARVETQYF.